This passage covers 18 T cell receptor beta chains from one sample sequenced in a study of shared clonotypes between healthy human individuals. TCRdb's table, derived via immunoSEQ multiplex PCR, lists solely in-frame clones and lacks some. The sample has 2 million to 2.5 million clones; more than 80% are singletons. The specimen was naive CD4+ T cells from PBMCs. Subset meaning: CD45RA+ positively selected. Every receptor here comes from a man aged 18 to 35 in good health. Some clones in this sample may be carry-over from other donors' samples.

The chain employs TRBV7-9 and TRBJ2-7; tentative D call: TRBD1 (5 bases). The CDR3 has 14 amino acids. V was shortened by 5 bases and J by 1 base, with 12 bases between the two germline ends. CDR1 and CDR2 (germline): SEHNR, FQNEAQ (reference sequence). The CDR3 DNA is TGTGCCAGCAGCCTATCCCAGGGTTCCTACGAGCAGTACTTC. Its protein is CASSLSQGSYEQYF.

The chain recombines TRBV4-2 with TRBJ2-7; maybe TRBD1 (6 bases). CDR1 is LGHNA, CDR2 YNFKEQ, per germline. Trimming pared 1 base from V and 6 bases from J, leaving 13 bases between. The CDR3 extends over 14 amino acids. The DNA of the CDR3 is TGTGCCAGCAGCCAAGTTTCACAGGGTGGCGAGCAGTACTTC. As protein: CASSQVSQGGEQYF.

In its sample, this clone was seen once. This sequence joins TRBV19 and TRBJ1-1, with 12 positions matching TRBD1. The J segment lost 3 bases and the V segment lost 6 bases, leaving 8 bases of the junction unmatched. This CDR3 is built from 16 residues. The germline V gene encodes CDR1 LNHDA and CDR2 SQIVND (reference sequence). CDR3 sequence (DNA): TGTGCCAGTAGGCCGGGGGGACAGGGGGCTTACACTGAAGCTTTCTTT. Translation gives CASRPGGQGAYTEAFF.

The CDR3 sequence: CASSFGQGRGQETQYF. The DNA of the CDR3 is TGCGCCAGCAGCTTCGGACAGGGGAGAGGCCAAGAGACCCAGTACTTC. V gene TRBV5-1 combines with J gene TRBJ2-5; TRBD1 agrees at 9 bases. This CDR3 contains 16 residues. CDR1 SGHRS and CDR2 YFSETQ come from the germline V gene. The V gene end was trimmed by 2 bases and the J gene end by 1 base; junction bases not matched to a gene: 6.

In this sample, this clone turned up a few times. The chain links TRBV9 to TRBJ1-3; no firm D call. CDR1 is SGDLS and CDR2 is YYNGEE in the germline V gene. V gave up 0 bases and J gave up 3 bases, with 4 bases separating them. This CDR3 is built from 13 residues. CDR3 sequence (DNA): TGTGCCAGCAGCGTAGAGTTTGGAAACACCATATATTTT. Translation gives CASSVEFGNTIYF.

The rearrangement uses TRBV7-8 and TRBJ2-1, with 14 bases matching TRBD2. J was trimmed by 3 bases and V by 0 bases; bases with no gene match: 7. CDR1 SGHVS and CDR2 FQNEAQ come from the germline V gene. The CDR3 is 19 amino acids. The CDR3 sequence is CASSLAHGTSGGHYNEQFF. The CDR3 DNA sequence: TGTGCCAGCAGCTTAGCGCATGGGACTAGCGGGGGACACTACAATGAGCAGTTCTTC. Full variable domain (remainder filled in from reference TRBV7-8 and TRBJ2-1): GAGVSQSPRYKVAKRGQDVALRCDPISGHVSLFWYQQALGQGPEFLTYFQNEAQLDKSGLPSDRFFAERPEGSVSTLKIQRTQQEDSAVYLCASSLAHGTSGGHYNEQFFGPGTRLTVL.

J is TRBJ1-1 and V is TRBV11-3; TRBD1 might be the D (5 bases). Germline values: CDR1 SGHNT, CDR2 YENEEA. This CDR3 contains 14 residues. Trimming removed 1 base at V and 5 bases at J, with 11 bases between. This CDR3 is CASSLGGGGTEAFF. CDR3 DNA: TGTGCCAGCAGCTTAGGGGGCGGGGGAACTGAAGCTTTCTTT.

The V and J genes are TRBV7-3 and TRBJ2-2, with D possibly matching TRBD2 (6 bases). The CDR3 spans 15 residues. In germline, CDR1 is SGHTA, CDR2 FQGTGA. Between the trimmed V and J ends, which lost 1 base and 4 bases, there was a span of 10 bases. As DNA, the CDR3 is TGTGCCAGCAGCTTAAGAGGGACTCTCACCGGGGAGCTGTTTTTT. Amino acids: CASSLRGTLTGELFF.

This clone was counted a few times. The rearrangement links TRBV5-4 to TRBJ1-2; perhaps TRBD1 as D (6 bases). CDR1 and CDR2 (germline): SGHNT, YYREEE (reference sequence). CDR3 length equals 16 residues. V was clipped by 4 bases and J by 8 bases, with 24 bases between them. CDR3 sequence: CASSMPGTSYGGGYTF. The CDR3, as DNA: TGTGCCAGCAGCATGCCCGGGACATCATACGGGGGAGGCTACACCTTC.

This chain links TRBV25-1 with TRBJ2-7; the D is unclear. CDR1 and CDR2 (germline): MGHDK, SYGVNS. V lost 2 bases to trimming and J lost 6 bases, with 11 bases between them. This CDR3 comprises 13 residues. The CDR3 protein is CASSENLLLEQYF. The CDR3 coding sequence is TGTGCCAGCAGTGAAAATCTCCTCCTCGAGCAGTACTTC.

This clone came up once. CDR3 sequence: CASSSSDTQYF. The CDR3 DNA reads as TGTGCCAGCTCCAGCTCAGATACGCAGTATTTT. The chain employs TRBV7-8 and TRBJ2-3; D not certain. The V gene's germline CDR1 is SGHVS and CDR2 FQNEAQ. The CDR3 contains 11 residues. V lost 8 bases, J lost 4 bases, and 7 bases lay in between.

The CDR3 DNA is TGCGCCAGCAGCCAACCGGGAGTAAGCTCTGGGGCCAACGTCCTGACTTTC. As protein: CASSQPGVSSGANVLTF. The genes are TRBV4-1 and TRBJ2-6, with D possibly TRBD2 on 6 matching bases. The CDR3 consists of 17 residues. Germline V gene data show CDR1 as MGHRA and CDR2 as YSYEKL. Trimming removed 2 bases at V and 0 bases at J, with 11 bases between.

The chain is built from TRBV28 and TRBJ2-1, with 8 positions matching TRBD2. In germline, CDR1 is MDHEN, CDR2 SYDVKM. The length of the CDR3 is 18 residues. Trimming took 4 bases from V and 0 from J; bases not matched to a gene: 11. The CDR3 protein is CASSSPSWSGSSYNEQFF. In DNA form, the CDR3 reads TGTGCCAGCAGTTCGCCCTCTTGGAGCGGGAGCTCCTACAATGAGCAGTTCTTC. Drawing the rest from reference TRBV28 and TRBJ2-1, the complete variable domain is DVKVTQSSRYLVKRTGEKVFLECVQDMDHENMFWYRQDPGLGLRLIYFSYDVKMKEKGDIPEGYSVSREKKERFSLILESASTNQTSMYLCASSSPSWSGSSYNEQFFGPGTRLTVL.

This chain links TRBV7-6 with TRBJ2-7; D may be TRBD2 (6 bases). The CDR3 is made up of 14 amino acids. The germline V and J ends were trimmed by 5 bases and 5 bases, with 16 bases remaining between them. The germline V gene has CDR1 SGHVS and CDR2 FNYEAQ. The CDR3 loop is CASSPDGSQNEQYF. In DNA form, the CDR3 reads TGTGCCAGCAGCCCGGACGGGAGTCAGAACGAGCAGTACTTC.

This chain links TRBV15 with TRBJ1-5; TRBD1 might be the D (5 bases). Trimming removed 0 bases at V and 5 bases at J, with 8 bases between. The CDR3 has 14 residues. Germline values: CDR1 LNHNV, CDR2 YYDKDF (reference sequence). The CDR3 DNA follows: TGTGCCACCAGCAGAGAAGGGACCGATCAGCCCCAGCATTTT. Amino acids: CATSREGTDQPQHF. Complete variable domain (other parts from reference TRBV15 and TRBJ1-5): DAMVIQNPRYQVTQFGKPVTLSCSQTLNHNVMYWYQQKSSQAPKLLFHYYDKDFNNEADTPDNFQSRRPNTSFCFLDIRSPGLGDTAMYLCATSREGTDQPQHFGDGTRLSIL.

The chain recombines TRBV5-4 with TRBJ2-3; the D gene is possibly TRBD2 (6 bases). The V end was cut by 3 bases, the J end by 13 bases, with 21 bases between. The CDR3 has 14 amino acids. Germline assignment: CDR1 SGHNT and CDR2 YYREEE (reference sequence). The CDR3 region is CASSYPGAEYAKYF. The CDR3 nucleotides read TGTGCCAGCAGCTACCCGGGAGCCGAATACGCAAAGTATTTT.

The J gene is TRBJ1-4, the V gene TRBV5-1, with 8 bases aligning to TRBD1. Germline V lookup: CDR1 SGHRS, CDR2 YFSETQ. CDR3 size: 18 residues. V was clipped by 7 bases and J by 8 bases; unmatched bases: 22. CDR3: CASSTAREAGGTGEKLFF. DNA for the CDR3: TGCGCCAGCTCCACCGCCCGAGAAGCAGGGGGGACAGGCGAAAAACTGTTTTTT.

Details on this clone: Other nucleotide sequences in the sample specify the same CDR3. The chain employs TRBV5-1 and TRBJ1-5; TRBD1 aligns across 7 bases. Losses at the gene ends were 3 bases for V and 4 bases for J; bases not matched to a gene: 4. Germline loops: CDR1 SGHRS, CDR2 YFSETQ. The CDR3 has 14 amino acids. The DNA for the CDR3 is TGCGCCAGCAGCTCAGGGGGGCCAAATCAGCCCCAGCATTTT. Protein sequence: CASSSGGPNQPQHF.